This record concerns one TCR beta chain sequence. Its antigen remains unknown. The data stem from a study of T cells after yellow fever vaccination. General study findings and limits: Weaker overall, the secondary response nonetheless peaked faster (day 5 versus 15). Clones from primary vaccination mostly reappeared after the booster (roughly 97% CD4, about 88% CD8).

MiXCR, run by TCRdb on the 5' RACE reads, gives a single entry per CDR3 protein. The repertoire holds more than 450,000 distinct CDR3 sequences, with roughly 22% as singletons. CDR3 length: 16 residues. V was pared by 2 bases and J by 2 bases, with 13 bases between. Looked up from germline, CDR1 is SGHRS and CDR2 is YFSETQ. J is TRBJ2-2 and V is TRBV5-1; maybe TRBD2 (7 bases). The receptor was derived from a man between 18 and 35 years old who received the YFV17D yellow fever vaccine. The sample consisted of PBMCs, taken 21 days after the first yellow fever vaccination. The CDR3 coding sequence is TGCGCCAGCAGCTTCCCGAGGGGGGGCAACACCGGGGAGCTGTTTTTT. Amino acids: CASSFPRGGNTGELFF. Based on the CDR3 plus reference TRBV5-1 and TRBJ2-2, the full variable domain is KAGVTQTPRYLIKTRGQQVTLSCSPISGHRSVSWYQQTPGQGLQFLFEYFSETQRNKGNFPGRFSGRQFSNSRSEMNVSTLELGDSALYLCASSFPRGGNTGELFFGEGSRLTVL.